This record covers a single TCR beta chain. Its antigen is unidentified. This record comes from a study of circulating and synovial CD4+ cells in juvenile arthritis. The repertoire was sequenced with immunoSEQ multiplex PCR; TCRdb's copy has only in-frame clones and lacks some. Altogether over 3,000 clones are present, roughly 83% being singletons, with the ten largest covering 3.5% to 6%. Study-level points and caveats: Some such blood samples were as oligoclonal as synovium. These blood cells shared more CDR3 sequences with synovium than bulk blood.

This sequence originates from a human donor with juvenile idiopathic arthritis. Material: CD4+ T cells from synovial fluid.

Here the CDR3 DNA reads TGCGCCAGCAGCCAAGACAGGACAGGGGCGTACAATGAGCAGTTCTTC. This codes for CASSQDRTGAYNEQFF. This rearrangement joins TRBV4-1 to TRBJ2-1, with TRBD1 matching over 9 bases. Per the germline V gene, CDR1 is MGHRA and CDR2 is YSYEKL. V shed 0 bases and J 4 bases; nucleotides not matched to a gene: 4. The CDR3 covers 16 residues.